This entry concerns a single T cell receptor (beta chain). Its antigen has not been determined. Base qualities are not recorded, but no much larger clone differs from it by a single base. These data originate in a study of blood T cell repertoires in COVID-19 (dated by TCRdb to the early 2020s). For the study in its entirety: The collaborator samples originated in the United States, Italy and Spain and spanned the acute and convalescent phases of COVID-19. The prospective study material was composed of cDNA or gDNA derived from T cells, B-cell-depleted T cells, or PBMCs. Sample metadata almost always included a de-identified subject ID, COVID-19 status, age in years and sex. The repertoires were released in a freely available public database intended as a resource for research on the immune response to SARS-CoV-2. Samples came from the ongoing ImmuneRACE study (first 160 participants) plus 1,254 subjects from 6 global collaborators. Where available, HLA class I and class II types were obtained from metadata supplied by the sample provider rather than from assay-based typing. Subjects who had been exposed to COVID-19, were actively infected with it, or had recovered from it provided the deeply sampled blood TCRbeta repertoires that made up the dataset.

Participants in the prospective study were aged about 18 to 100 years, lived in about two dozen United States geographic areas, and enrolled through a virtual design. To assign participants to cohorts, the prospective study relied on clinical history that participants themselves reported in a screening survey and a study questionnaire. ImmuneRACE Cohort 3 recovered participants were defined by two consecutive negative NP/OP PCR tests, healthcare professional clearance, or symptom resolution. In the prospective study, mobile phlebotomists collected whole blood, serum and a nasopharyngeal or oropharyngeal swab from each participant. Additional blood draws and questionnaires over an approximately 2-month period could optionally be provided by prospective study participants. Prospective study blood samples were shipped either frozen or at room temperature before DNA extraction. General findings and caveats noted by the study authors: The quantity of clinical and demographic metadata differed by source and by participant and was supplied without curation.

At the junction V is shortened by 0 bases and J by 6 bases; bases outside the gene matches: 11. Inclusive of the bounding cysteine and phenylalanine, the CDR3 is 17 residues long. Only the CDR3 part of the read is kept: 51 bases, read in frame from the first base. The germline V gene encodes CDR1 LGHNA and CDR2 YSLEER. TCRbeta CDR3 regions were amplified from genomic DNA using the immunoSEQ Assay, a bias-controlled multiplex PCR. Concerning the study's data processing: Within the assay, amplification of reference gene primers was used to estimate how many nucleated cells each sample contained. To quantify the absolute abundance of each unique TCRbeta CDR3 rearrangement, sequence reads were collapsed and filtered. For each sample, productive Simpson clonality was calculated as the square root of Simpson's diversity index across productive rearrangements. TCRdb took over this immuneACCESS table, retaining in-frame rearrangements with V and J assigned. Such tables are incomplete; in checked studies, under half of the missing clones stem from an unresolved V gene, and the remainder is unexplained. The DNA was the basis for D and trimming; V, J and clone size are from that table. The sample data list roughly 500,000 clones, and around 89% of these were observed just once. The top ten hold about 1.7% of the sample.

The specimen sequenced was PBMCs or T cells enriched from blood (not recorded which). The chain was built from TRBV4-3 and TRBJ2-7, and TRBD2 aligns with 10 junction nucleotides. This TCR derives from a woman aged 40 to 50 who had recovered from COVID-19. The CDR3 amino acid sequence is: CASSQDLYGLAGAEQYF. The base sequence is TGCGCCAGCAGCCAAGATCTATATGGGCTAGCGGGAGCCGAGCAGTACTTC.